This record concerns one TCR beta chain sequence. Other DNA sequences from this sample encode an identical CDR3 as well. Sequencing was performed with immunoSEQ multiplex PCR; in TCRdb, only in-frame clones are kept and a portion is missing. The sample shows millions of clones, roughly nine tenths of them seen only once. This entry is derived from a study of shared clonotypes between healthy human individuals. Trimming pared 8 bases from V and 4 bases from J, leaving 15 bases between. Germline V lookup: CDR1 MNHEY, CDR2 SVGAGI. The CDR3 is 14 residues long. The clonotype was recovered from a man aged 18-30 years in good health. The chain combines TRBV6-5 with TRBJ2-1, with D tentatively TRBD2 (7 bases). The sequenced sample consisted of naive CD4+ T cells sorted from blood. Sample subset: CD45RA+ positively selected. CDR3 loop: CASSRGGGYNEQFF. CDR3 nucleotides: TGTGCCAGCTCGAGGGGGGGAGGGTACAATGAGCAGTTCTTC.